The 21 T cell receptor beta chains listed next were all sequenced from one sample in a study of CD8 T cells in Susac syndrome. The RNA, about 0.5 to 1 ug, was put through reverse transcription using random hexamers. TCRdb recomputed calls from the immunoSEQ multiplex PCR reads with MiXCR, one row per CDR3 protein. Of hundreds of thousands of distinct CDR3 sequences in the sample, approximately 85% are singletons; the top ten hold roughly 0.11%. The sample taken for sequencing was CD8+ T cells from PBMCs. Receptor source: a human donor with multiple sclerosis.

This clonotype was detected once. The CDR3 DNA sequence: TGTGCCAGCAGCTCCAGGGGGGGGCCTCGTAATGAGCAGTTCTTC. This encodes CASSSRGGPRNEQFF. This chain uses TRBV11-3 with TRBJ2-1; D is tentatively TRBD1 or TRBD2 (7 bases each). There are 15 residues in the CDR3. Germline V gives CDR1 SGHNT, CDR2 YENEEA. V lost 4 bases to trimming and J lost 7 bases, with 17 bases between them.

V is TRBV27 and J is TRBJ1-1; D possibly corresponds to TRBD1 (5 bases). This CDR3 has 14 amino acids. The V end was cut by 4 bases, the J end by 1 base, with 10 bases between. CDR1 and CDR2 from the germline V gene are MNHEY and SMNVEV (reference sequence). This chain's CDR3 is CASSWGKGNTEAFF. Written as DNA, the CDR3 is TGTGCCAGCAGTTGGGGGAAGGGGAACACTGAAGCTTTCTTT.

The J gene is TRBJ2-7, the V gene TRBV10-3; the D gene is possibly TRBD2 (6 bases). Germline V gene data show CDR1 as ENHRY and CDR2 as SYGVKD. The V and J ends lost 6 bases and 5 bases respectively, with 14 bases between them. This CDR3 region has 13 residues. CDR3 protein: CAISPAGQDEQYF. CDR3 DNA sequence: TGTGCCATCAGCCCAGCGGGTCAGGACGAGCAGTACTTC.

CDR3 region: CASTHGTSGGAETQYF. The CDR3 DNA is TGTGCCAGCACTCACGGGACTAGCGGGGGAGCCGAGACCCAGTACTTC. This chain connects TRBV2 to TRBJ2-5; 14 bases line up with TRBD2. The CDR3 extends over 16 amino acids. Trimming took 7 bases from V and 5 from J; bases not matched to a gene: 9. The germline CDR1 and CDR2 sequences are SNHLY and FYNNEI.

This chain joins TRBV5-1 and TRBJ1-2; tentative D call: TRBD1 (6 bases). CDR3 length: 14 amino acids. CDR1 SGHRS and CDR2 YFSETQ come from the germline V gene. Trimming took off 5 bases at V and 5 bases at J, with 16 bases between the two ends. CDR3 sequence: CASSRLGTQYGYTF. CDR3 nucleotides: TGCGCCAGCAGTCGCCTCGGGACACAATATGGCTACACCTTC.

This clonotype has a handful of counts. J is TRBJ2-7 and V is TRBV6-1, with D perhaps TRBD1 or TRBD2 (5 bases each). From germline, CDR1 is MNHNS and CDR2 SASEGT. The ends were cut back, 5 bases at V and 6 bases at J, with 11 bases in the middle. This CDR3 has 12 amino acids. CDR3 sequence (DNA): TGTGCCAGCAGTCCGTCGGGGCTCGAGCAGTACTTC. Translation gives CASSPSGLEQYF.

The chain employs TRBV12-3 or TRBV12-4 and TRBJ2-1; D gene uncertain. This CDR3 contains 15 residues. V was trimmed by 4 bases and J by 2 bases, leaving 12 bases between them. DNA of the CDR3: TGTGCCAGCAGTTCGGGCAATGTGGCCTACAATGAGCAGTTCTTC. It is translated as CASSSGNVAYNEQFF.

This rearrangement joins TRBV5-4 to TRBJ2-1; D tentatively reads TRBD1 or TRBD2 (6 bases each). Trimming shortened V by 3 bases and J by 7 bases, and 20 bases separated the two germline ends. This CDR3 has 16 amino acids. CDR1 is SGHNT and CDR2 is YYREEE in the germline V gene (reference sequence). For the CDR3, the DNA is TGTGCCAGCAGCTCACCTCTCCGGGGGCCATTGAATGAGCAGTTCTTC. Translation: CASSSPLRGPLNEQFF. Full variable domain (remainder filled in from reference TRBV5-4 and TRBJ2-1): ETGVTQSPTHLIKTRGQQVTLRCSSQSGHNTVSWYQQALGQGPQFIFQYYREEENGRGNFPPRFSGLQFPNYSSELNVNALELDDSALYLCASSSPLRGPLNEQFFGPGTRLTVL.

The J gene is TRBJ2-3, the V gene TRBV6-5; TRBD2 matches at 7 bases. Per the germline V gene, CDR1 is MNHEY and CDR2 is SVGAGI. Trimming at V came to 3 bases and at J to 0 bases, leaving 3 bases not matched to a gene. The CDR3 consists of 15 residues. The CDR3 sequence: CASSYVGGSTDTQYF. The CDR3 region has the DNA TGTGCCAGCAGTTATGTGGGAGGGAGCACAGATACGCAGTATTTT.

The chain joins TRBV12-3 or TRBV12-4 to TRBJ2-3; D unresolved. The CDR3 extends over 12 amino acids. Trimming cost V 2 bases and J 7 bases, with 7 bases left between them. The CDR3 coding sequence is TGTGCCAGCAGTTTACTAGGCAATACGCAGTATTTT. This gives the protein CASSLLGNTQYF.

The V call is TRBV12-5, the J call TRBJ2-5; 10 positions agree with TRBD1. The length of the CDR3 is 15 residues. Trimming cost V 6 bases and J 3 bases; bases outside gene matches: 7. Germline values: CDR1 LGHNT, CDR2 FRNRAP. CDR3 coding DNA: TGTGCTAGTGGCAGAGTCGGGACAGGGGAAGAGACCCAGTACTTC. As protein: CASGRVGTGEETQYF.

This chain uses TRBV9 with TRBJ2-5, with 7 bases that match TRBD2. From germline, CDR1 is SGDLS and CDR2 YYNGEE. V was clipped by 3 bases and J by 4 bases; unmatched bases: 9. The CDR3 is made up of 15 amino acids. The CDR3 DNA reads TGTGCCAGCAGCGAGGTGGGAGGGCCGGGAGAGACCCAGTACTTC. Amino acid sequence: CASSEVGGPGETQYF.

This chain links TRBV7-6 with TRBJ2-7; D is possibly TRBD2 (6 bases). The CDR3 runs 14 residues. Trimming cost V 1 base and J 2 bases, with 9 bases left between them. CDR1 and CDR2 (germline): SGHVS, FNYEAQ. The chain's CDR3 is CASSLGGDAYEQYF. The CDR3 DNA follows: TGTGCCAGCAGCTTAGGGGGGGACGCCTACGAGCAGTACTTC.

The V call is TRBV6-5, the J call TRBJ1-1, with D possibly matching TRBD1 (5 bases). CDR1 MNHEY and CDR2 SVGAGI come from the germline V gene. Trimming shortened V by 2 bases and J by 3 bases, and 16 bases separated the two germline ends. The CDR3 spans 16 residues. CDR3 DNA sequence: TGTGCCAGCAGTTACCTGAGTCCAGGGTGGGACACTGAAGCTTTCTTT. Amino acids: CASSYLSPGWDTEAFF.

This clonotype showed up just once. The chain joins TRBV20-1 to TRBJ1-1; no clear D gene. Trimming shortened V by 1 base and J by 3 bases, and 9 bases separated the two germline ends. The germline V gene has CDR1 DFQATT and CDR2 SNEGSKA (reference sequence). The CDR3 is 13 amino acids. The CDR3 region is CSARGSEDTEAFF. CDR3 coding DNA: TGCAGTGCTAGAGGGAGCGAGGACACTGAAGCTTTCTTT.

This chain uses TRBV5-4 with TRBJ1-2, with D tentatively TRBD1 (5 bases). V was cut by 5 bases and J by 5 bases, with 10 bases left in between. Germline assignment: CDR1 SGHNT and CDR2 YYREEE (reference sequence). CDR3 length: 12 amino acids. CDR3 DNA sequence: TGTGCCAGCAGTGGGACGGAGTATGGCTACACCTTC. As protein: CASSGTEYGYTF.

This rearrangement joins TRBV6-2 or TRBV6-3 to TRBJ2-1, with D perhaps assigned TRBD1 or TRBD2 (5 bases each). Germline V gene sequence: CDR1 MNHEY, CDR2 SVGEGT. The ends were cut back, 3 bases at V and 4 bases at J, with 22 bases in the middle. This CDR3 is 18 amino acids long. The CDR3 protein is CASSYFNLAAGSYNEQFF. The CDR3 DNA reads TGTGCCAGCAGTTATTTCAATCTCGCGGCAGGGAGTTACAATGAGCAGTTCTTC.

This sequence joins TRBV27 and TRBJ2-1, with TRBD1 matching 8 bases. V trimming: 5 bases; J trimming: 8 bases; junction bases outside the gene matches: 14. The CDR3 consists of 16 residues. Per the germline V gene, CDR1 is MNHEY and CDR2 is SMNVEV (reference sequence). The CDR3 is CASSRPGQGRKDEQFF. CDR3 nucleotide sequence: TGTGCCAGCAGTAGGCCAGGACAGGGACGTAAAGATGAGCAGTTCTTC.

The chain carries TRBV19 and TRBJ1-5, with TRBD1 as a possible D gene (5 bases). This CDR3 contains 17 residues. V shed 6 bases and J shed 3 bases, with 21 bases lying between them. Per the germline V gene, CDR1 is LNHDA and CDR2 is SQIVND (reference sequence). The CDR3 DNA is TGTGCCAGTAGAGTCCGTCAGGGCCTATCTCTCAATCAGCCCCAGCATTTT. Protein sequence: CASRVRQGLSLNQPQHF.

The CDR3 region has the DNA TGTGCCATCAGTGAGTCGATGGACAGGACTTCCTACGAGCAGTACTTC. Residues: CAISESMDRTSYEQYF. This chain uses TRBV10-3 with TRBJ2-7; 7 nucleotides line up with TRBD1. The CDR3 consists of 16 residues. CDR1 and CDR2 (germline): ENHRY, SYGVKD. The junction had 6 bases not matched to a gene; V was cut back by 0 bases and J by 1 base.

The CDR3 nucleotides are TGTGCCAGCATTGGGTGGGGGGCTGGTAAAGGGGAGCTGTTTTTT. Its translation: CASIGWGAGKGELFF. The V and J genes are TRBV6-5 and TRBJ2-2; the D call may be TRBD1 or TRBD2 (6 bases each). The V end lost 7 bases, the J end lost 8 bases, and 20 bases lay between the germline ends. CDR1 and CDR2 from the germline V gene are MNHEY and SVGAGI. This CDR3 has 15 amino acids.